Below are 7 T cell receptor beta chains sequenced from a single sample in a study of T-cell memory formation after mild COVID-19. MiXCR was run by TCRdb on the 5' RACE reads, yielding one entry per CDR3 protein. The table includes about 340,000 distinct CDR3 sequences, approximately 15% detected once. Sequencing input: PBMCs or a T cell subset sorted from them (not recorded which). These receptors were taken from a man younger than 35 who had mild COVID-19 (a few samples of this study predate the infection). Cell type and time point are not known.

This rearrangement joins TRBV20-1 to TRBJ2-7; the D is unclear. The CDR3 runs to 14 residues. The V end lost 3 bases, the J end lost 3 bases, and 15 bases lay between the germline ends. The germline CDR1 and CDR2 sequences are DFQATT and SNEGSKA (reference sequence). The CDR3 DNA reads TGCAGTGCTAGGAAGCAGGCCGATTTCTACGAGCAGTACTTC. Protein sequence: CSARKQADFYEQYF.

This clonotype occurred a few times. The J gene is TRBJ1-2, the V gene TRBV20-1, with TRBD1 matching 8 bases. After removal of 6 bases from V and 4 bases from J, the junction contained 7 bases not matched to a gene. Germline CDR1 is DFQATT and CDR2 is SNEGSKA (reference sequence). The CDR3 extends over 13 amino acids. The DNA for the CDR3 is TGCAGTGCATCCCAGGGGGCCGGCTATGGCTACACCTTC. Its translation is CSASQGAGYGYTF.

V gene TRBV4-3 combines with J gene TRBJ2-1, with D possibly TRBD2 on 6 matching bases. Trimming removed 3 bases at V and 9 bases at J, with 12 bases between. CDR1 and CDR2 from the germline V gene are LGHNA and YSLEER. The CDR3 length is 13 residues. The chain's CDR3 is CASSHDRGFEQFF. CDR3 nucleotide sequence: TGCGCCAGCAGCCACGATCGGGGGTTTGAGCAGTTCTTC.

The rearrangement uses TRBV5-1 and TRBJ2-7; D remains unclear. The CDR3 spans 14 residues. Deletions cut 1 base from V and 2 bases from J, with 10 bases between. Per germline, CDR1 SGHRS and CDR2 YFSETQ. CDR3 sequence reads: CASSLSPGPYEQYV. For the CDR3, the DNA is TGCGCCAGCAGCTTGTCTCCAGGCCCCTACGAGCAGTACGTC.

This clonotype came up a few times. V and J are TRBV12-3 or TRBV12-4 and TRBJ2-3; 8 nucleotides agree with TRBD2. Unmatched junction bases numbered 8, after V lost 7 bases and J lost 2 bases. The CDR3 is 15 residues long. The CDR3 protein is CASTKSGGITDTQYF. In nucleotides, the CDR3 is TGTGCCAGCACCAAAAGCGGGGGTATCACAGATACGCAGTATTTT.

This chain uses TRBV4-3 with TRBJ2-2, with TRBD1 as a possible D gene (5 bases). Trimming took 1 base from V and 3 from J, leaving 6 bases between them. CDR3 length: 14 residues. From germline, CDR1 is LGHNA and CDR2 YSLEER. The CDR3 sequence: CASSQGQYTGELFF. The CDR3 nucleotides are TGCGCCAGCAGCCAAGGACAGTACACCGGGGAGCTGTTTTTT.

The J gene is TRBJ2-7, the V gene TRBV6-2 or TRBV6-3; the D is unclear. The CDR3 is 14 amino acids. CDR1 is MNHEY, CDR2 SVGEGT, per germline. V dropped 0 bases and J dropped 4 bases, with 10 bases sitting between them. The CDR3 nucleotides are TGTGCCAGCAGTTACTCAGTTGCCAGATACGAGCAGTACGTC. It translates to CASSYSVARYEQYV.